These 13 T cell receptor beta chains share one sample of origin, sequenced in a study of T cell repertoires in cytomegalovirus infection. TCRdb called the reads again in MiXCR, with one record for every CDR3 protein. The sample includes about 830,000 distinct CDR3 sequences, about 33% seen only once; the top ten take roughly an eighth. No cognate antigen is known for these TCRs. The material sequenced was cultured CD8+ T cells from PBMCs, taken from culture after CMV antigen stimulation. The origin of the receptors is a human donor in good health (CMV status not recorded). Some clones in this sample may be carry-over from other donors' samples.

The rearrangement uses TRBV12-3 or TRBV12-4 and TRBJ2-7; weak D call: TRBD1 (6 bases). The CDR3 has 13 amino acids. Trimming removed 5 bases at V and 5 bases at J, with 13 bases between. DNA for the CDR3: TGTGCCAGCAGTATAACCGGACAGAACGAGCAGTACTTC. Translating it yields CASSITGQNEQYF.

This clonotype was detected many times. This chain connects TRBV7-2 to TRBJ1-2; D is ambiguous. V was clipped by 5 bases and J by 0 bases, with 10 bases between them. From germline, CDR1 is SGHTA and CDR2 FQGNSA. This CDR3 region has 14 residues. The CDR3 sequence: CASSPDGANYGYTF. In DNA, the CDR3 is TGTGCCAGCAGCCCGGACGGAGCTAACTATGGCTACACCTTC.

This chain links TRBV20-1 with TRBJ1-1; D gene unclear. The CDR3 runs to 16 residues. The V gene lost 0 bases and the J gene lost 0 bases, with 14 bases spanning the gap. CDR1 DFQATT and CDR2 SNEGSKA come from the germline V gene (reference sequence). CDR3 sequence: CSARDRVLPMNTEAFF. The CDR3 coding sequence is TGCAGTGCTAGAGACCGGGTCCTGCCCATGAACACTGAAGCTTTCTTT.

The J gene is TRBJ1-1, the V gene TRBV6-2 or TRBV6-3; D unresolved. V lost 2 bases to trimming and J lost 1 base, with 8 bases between them. CDR1 is MNHEY and CDR2 is SVGEGT in the germline V gene. There are 14 residues in the CDR3. CDR3: CASSYARTNTEAFF. CDR3 bases: TGTGCCAGCAGTTACGCCAGAACGAACACTGAAGCTTTCTTT.

This clonotype has more than one count but fewer than ten. V gene TRBV19 combines with J gene TRBJ2-7; D might be TRBD1 or TRBD2, each matching 5 bases. Trimming took off 5 bases at V and 5 bases at J, with 25 bases between the two ends. The CDR3 covers 17 residues. Germline V gene data show CDR1 as LNHDA and CDR2 as SQIVND (reference sequence). In nucleotides, the CDR3 is TGTGCCAGTAGTGTTGCCGCCGGGACCCTTGAATTTCACGAGCAGTACTTC. Its protein product is CASSVAAGTLEFHEQYF.

The CDR3 nucleotides are TGTGCCAGCAGCCCGACAGGGGTTGGAAACACCATATATTTT. This encodes CASSPTGVGNTIYF. J is TRBJ1-3 and V is TRBV12-3 or TRBV12-4; the match to TRBD1 covers 8 bases. This CDR3 contains 14 residues. With V trimmed by 6 bases and J by 3 bases, 4 bases remained unmatched.

The chain uses TRBV7-6 and TRBJ2-7, with D maybe TRBD1 (6 bases). V was clipped by 1 base and J by 4 bases, with 17 bases between them. CDR1 is SGHVS, CDR2 FNYEAQ, per germline. The CDR3 length is 16 residues. The CDR3 reads CASSLGTVTPAYEQYF. CDR3 DNA sequence: TGTGCCAGCAGCTTAGGGACAGTGACACCAGCTTACGAGCAGTACTTC.

The chain employs TRBV27 and TRBJ2-1; possible D gene TRBD2, 5 bases. This CDR3 is built from 13 residues. CDR1 MNHEY and CDR2 SMNVEV come from the germline V gene (reference sequence). V lost 5 bases to trimming and J lost 9 bases, with 14 bases between them. The CDR3 bases are TGTGCCAGCAGTCCGACACTGGCGGGTGAGCAGTTCTTC. Translated: CASSPTLAGEQFF.

This clonotype was detected a few times. This chain joins TRBV6-8 and TRBJ2-5; 10 nucleotides match TRBD2. The length of the CDR3 is 16 residues. Germline-derived CDR1 and CDR2 are MNHGY and SAAAGT. With 2 bases clipped from V and 1 base from J, the junction kept 4 bases outside the gene matches. The CDR3 DNA is TGTGCCAGCAGTTACAAAGCGGGGGGGCCCCAAGAGACCCAGTACTTC. Protein: CASSYKAGGPQETQYF.

This clonotype showed up many times. The chain has TRBV12-3 or TRBV12-4 and TRBJ2-2; TRBD1 aligns across 9 bases. The CDR3 contains 16 residues. Trimming removed 5 bases from V and 3 bases from J; junction bases left unmatched: 7. CDR3 sequence: CASSPTGGRDTGELFF. In nucleotides, the CDR3 is TGTGCCAGCAGTCCAACAGGGGGCCGGGACACCGGGGAGCTGTTTTTT.

This clonotype was detected only a few times. The CDR3 nucleotides read TGTGCCAGCAGTTACACGGCAGGGAGTTGGGGCTACACCTTC. This translates into CASSYTAGSWGYTF. The chain employs TRBV6-8 and TRBJ1-2, with D tentatively TRBD1 (5 bases). Per the germline V gene, CDR1 is MNHGY and CDR2 is SAAAGT. The CDR3 length is 14 residues. V lost 2 bases and J 8 bases, leaving 15 bases between the germline ends.

Worth noting for this clonotype: The junction does not match germline at one end; this may be a read error. The chain is built from TRBV7-9 and TRBJ1-5, with a possible D match to TRBD1 (6 bases). Germline V gene data show CDR1 as SEHNR and CDR2 as FQNEAQ (reference sequence). The CDR3 contains 13 residues. The CDR3, as DNA: TGTACCAGCAGCCCTACGCAGGGGAAGCCCCAGCATTTT. It specifies CTSSPTQGKPQHF.

The chain couples TRBV19 to TRBJ1-5, with a weak D call TRBD1 (6 bases). The V end was cut by 4 bases, the J end by 6 bases, with 19 bases between. The germline V gene has CDR1 LNHDA and CDR2 SQIVND (reference sequence). The CDR3 extends over 16 amino acids. CDR3 in DNA: TGTGCCAGTAGTACCCCAGAGGGGGGACGGATTCAGCCCCAGCATTTT. Translated, it gives CASSTPEGGRIQPQHF.